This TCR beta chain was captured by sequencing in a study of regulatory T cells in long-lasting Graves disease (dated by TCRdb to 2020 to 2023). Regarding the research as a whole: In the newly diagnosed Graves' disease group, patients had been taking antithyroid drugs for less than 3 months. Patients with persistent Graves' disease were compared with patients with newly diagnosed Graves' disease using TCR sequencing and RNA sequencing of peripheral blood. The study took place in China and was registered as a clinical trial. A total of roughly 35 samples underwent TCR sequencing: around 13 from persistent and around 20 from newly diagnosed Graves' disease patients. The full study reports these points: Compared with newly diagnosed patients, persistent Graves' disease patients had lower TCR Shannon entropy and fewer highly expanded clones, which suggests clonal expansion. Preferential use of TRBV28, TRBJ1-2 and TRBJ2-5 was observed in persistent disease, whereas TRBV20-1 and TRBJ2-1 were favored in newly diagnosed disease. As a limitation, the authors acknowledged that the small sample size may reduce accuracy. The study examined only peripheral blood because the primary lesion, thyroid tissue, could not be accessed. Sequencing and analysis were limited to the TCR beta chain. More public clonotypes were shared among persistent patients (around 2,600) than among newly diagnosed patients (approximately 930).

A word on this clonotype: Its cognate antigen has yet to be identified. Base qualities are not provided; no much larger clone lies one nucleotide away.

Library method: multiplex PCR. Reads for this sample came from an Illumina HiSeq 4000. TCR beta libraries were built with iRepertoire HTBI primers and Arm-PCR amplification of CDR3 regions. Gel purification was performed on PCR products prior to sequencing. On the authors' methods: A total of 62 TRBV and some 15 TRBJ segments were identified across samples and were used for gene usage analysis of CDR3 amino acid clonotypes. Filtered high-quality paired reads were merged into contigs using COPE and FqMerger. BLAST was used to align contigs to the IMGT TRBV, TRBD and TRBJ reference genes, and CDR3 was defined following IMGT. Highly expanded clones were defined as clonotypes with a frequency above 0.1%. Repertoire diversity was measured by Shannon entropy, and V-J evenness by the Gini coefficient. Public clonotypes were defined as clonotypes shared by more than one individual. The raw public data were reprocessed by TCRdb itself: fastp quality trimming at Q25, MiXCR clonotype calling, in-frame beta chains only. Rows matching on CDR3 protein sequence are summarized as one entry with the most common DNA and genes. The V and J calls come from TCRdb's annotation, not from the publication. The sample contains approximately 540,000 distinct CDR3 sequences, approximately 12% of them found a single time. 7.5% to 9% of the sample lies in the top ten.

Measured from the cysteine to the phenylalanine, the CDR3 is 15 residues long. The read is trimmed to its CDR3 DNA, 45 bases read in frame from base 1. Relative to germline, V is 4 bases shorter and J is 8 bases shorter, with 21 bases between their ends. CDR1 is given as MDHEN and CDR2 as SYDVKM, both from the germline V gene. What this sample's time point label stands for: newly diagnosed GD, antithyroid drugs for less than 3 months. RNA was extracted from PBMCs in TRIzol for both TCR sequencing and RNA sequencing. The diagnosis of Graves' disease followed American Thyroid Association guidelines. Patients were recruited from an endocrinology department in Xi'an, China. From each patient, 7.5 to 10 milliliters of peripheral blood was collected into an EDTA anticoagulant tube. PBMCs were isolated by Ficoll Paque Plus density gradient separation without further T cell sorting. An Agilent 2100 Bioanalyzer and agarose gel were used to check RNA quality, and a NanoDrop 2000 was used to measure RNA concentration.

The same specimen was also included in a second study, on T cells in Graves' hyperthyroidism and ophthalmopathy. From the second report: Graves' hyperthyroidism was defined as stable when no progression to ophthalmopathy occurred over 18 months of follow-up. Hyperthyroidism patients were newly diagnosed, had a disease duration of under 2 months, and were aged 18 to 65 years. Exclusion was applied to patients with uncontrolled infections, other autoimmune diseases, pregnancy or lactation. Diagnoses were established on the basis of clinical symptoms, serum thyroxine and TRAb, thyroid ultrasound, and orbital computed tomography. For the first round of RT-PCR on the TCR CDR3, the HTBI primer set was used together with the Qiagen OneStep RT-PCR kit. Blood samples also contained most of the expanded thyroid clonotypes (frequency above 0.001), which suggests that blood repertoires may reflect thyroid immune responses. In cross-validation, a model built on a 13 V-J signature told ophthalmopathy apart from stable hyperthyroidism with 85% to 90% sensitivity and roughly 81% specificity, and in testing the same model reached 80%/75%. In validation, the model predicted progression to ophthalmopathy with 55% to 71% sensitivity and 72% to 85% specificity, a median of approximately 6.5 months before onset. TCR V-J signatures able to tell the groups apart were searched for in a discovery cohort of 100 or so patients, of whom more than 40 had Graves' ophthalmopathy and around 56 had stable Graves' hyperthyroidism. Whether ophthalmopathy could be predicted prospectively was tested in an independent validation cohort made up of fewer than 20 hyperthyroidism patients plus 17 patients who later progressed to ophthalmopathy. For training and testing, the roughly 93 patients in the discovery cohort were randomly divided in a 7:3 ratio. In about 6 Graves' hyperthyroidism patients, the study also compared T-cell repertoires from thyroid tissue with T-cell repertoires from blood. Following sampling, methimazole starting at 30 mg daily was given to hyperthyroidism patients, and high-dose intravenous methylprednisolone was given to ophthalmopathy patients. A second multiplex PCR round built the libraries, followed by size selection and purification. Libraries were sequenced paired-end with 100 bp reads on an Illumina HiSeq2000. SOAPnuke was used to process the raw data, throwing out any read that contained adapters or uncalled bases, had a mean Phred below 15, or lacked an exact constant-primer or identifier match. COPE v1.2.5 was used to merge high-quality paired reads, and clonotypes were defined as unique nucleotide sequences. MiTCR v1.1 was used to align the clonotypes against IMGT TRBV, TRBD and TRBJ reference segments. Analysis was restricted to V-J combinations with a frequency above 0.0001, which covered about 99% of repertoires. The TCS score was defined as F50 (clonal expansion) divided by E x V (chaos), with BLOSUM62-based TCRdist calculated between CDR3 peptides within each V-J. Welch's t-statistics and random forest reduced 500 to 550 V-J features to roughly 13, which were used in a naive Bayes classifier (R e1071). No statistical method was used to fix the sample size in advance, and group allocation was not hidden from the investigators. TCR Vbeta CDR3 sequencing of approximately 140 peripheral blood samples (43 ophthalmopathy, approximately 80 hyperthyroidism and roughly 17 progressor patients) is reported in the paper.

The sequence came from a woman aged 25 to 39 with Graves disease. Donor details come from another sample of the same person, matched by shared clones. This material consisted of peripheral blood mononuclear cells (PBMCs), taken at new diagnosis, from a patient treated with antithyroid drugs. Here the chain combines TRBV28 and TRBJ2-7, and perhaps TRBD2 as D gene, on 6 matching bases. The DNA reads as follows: TGTGCCAGCAGTTCAGATCGCGGGATAATTATAAAGCAGTACTTC. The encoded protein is CASSSDRGIIIKQYF.